These T cell receptor beta chains were read from a single sample in a study of beta chain features in type 1 diabetes. Sequencing used immunoSEQ multiplex PCR; TCRdb keeps in-frame clones, though not all of them. The profile shows about 140,000 clones, 6.9% of them singletons. The sequencing sample was made of central memory CD4+ T cells from blood. These receptors were obtained from a woman in her twenties or thirties in good health. Each CDR3 is given with its conserved first and last residue. The D gene is left open where the match is weak. Size is stated for part of the rows, as once, few or many counts, or as a class when the clone is expanded.

- TRBJ2-7 TRBV23-1 many TGCGCCAGCCCAACAGGGTTTTACGAGCAGTACTTC CASPTGFYEQYF
- TRBJ2-1 TRBV7-2 few TGTGCCAGCAGCCCCACGGGGTACAATGAGCAGTTCTTC CASSPTGYNEQFF
TRBD1 TRBJ2-1 TRBV6-1 - TGTGCCAGCAGAAGGACAGGGAACCACAATGAGCAGTTCTTC CASRRTGNHNEQFF
TRBD1 TRBJ1-1 TRBV30 few TGTGCCTGGAGTGTGATCAGGGGGCGCGTCGTTAGCACTGAAGCTTTCTTT CAWSVIRGRVVSTEAFF
- TRBJ1-1 TRBV6-5 few TGTGCCAGCAGTTACTCGCTGAACAGCCTAAACACTGAAGCTTTCTTT CASSYSLNSLNTEAFF
TRBD2 TRBJ2-2 TRBV4-3 - TGCGCCAGCAGCCAAGAAACAAGTCGGGGGGTTAACACCGGGGAGCTGTTTTTT CASSQETSRGVNTGELFF
- TRBJ2-1 TRBV7-9 few TGTGCCAGCTCATACTGGCGGGGCTCCTACAATGAGCAGTTCTTC CASSYWRGSYNEQFF
TRBD1 TRBJ2-5 TRBV30 - TGTGCCTGGAGTGGGACAGGGCAGGAGACCCAGTACTTC CAWSGTGQETQYF
- TRBJ2-1 TRBV7-9 - TGTGCCAGCAGCCTAGGAACCGCCGGCAATGAGCAGTTCTTC CASSLGTAGNEQFF
TRBD2 TRBJ2-3 TRBV7-2 few TGTGCCAGCAGCCGCCGACTAGCGGGTGTCACAGATACGCAGTATTTT CASSRRLAGVTDTQYF
TRBD1 TRBJ2-2 TRBV7-8 - TGTGCCAGCAGCTCACCGGGACAGGGTTACACCGGGGAGCTGTTTTTT CASSSPGQGYTGELFF
- TRBJ2-7 TRBV5-4 - TGTGCCAGCAGCTTTACGGCAGGGAAGGGCGTAACCTACGAGCAGTACTTC CASSFTAGKGVTYEQYF
- TRBJ1-1 TRBV18 few TGTGCCAGCTCACGCTTCAGGGAGAACACTGAAGCTTTCTTT CASSRFRENTEAFF
TRBD2 TRBJ2-2 TRBV11-3 - TGTGCCAGCATTACAGTAGGTGCTAGCGGGAGGGGTACGGACACCGGGGAGCTGTTTTTT CASITVGASGRGTDTGELFF
- TRBJ1-2 TRBV19 few TGTGCCAGTAACGACGACAAGTTCTATGGCTACACCTTC CASNDDKFYGYTF
TRBD1 TRBJ2-1 TRBV7-7 - TGTGCTAGCAGCGCCGGGACAGGGCGTGAGCAGTTCTTC CASSAGTGREQFF
- TRBJ2-2 TRBV10-3 few TGTGCCATCAGTGAGGTATCCGGGGGGGAGCTGTTTTTT CAISEVSGGELFF
- TRBJ1-5 TRBV9 few TGTGCCAGCAGCGCATTGGGACACGACAATCAGCCCCAGCATTTT CASSALGHDNQPQHF
TRBD1 TRBJ1-1 TRBV30 many TGTGCCCGACAGGGGGGAAGAACTGAAGCTTTCTTT CARQGGRTEAFF
- TRBJ1-2 TRBV7-9 few TGTGCCAGCAGCTTATACAGCAGGCCACTTTATGGCTACACCTTC CASSLYSRPLYGYTF
TRBD1 TRBJ2-3 TRBV28 many TGTGCCAGCACCCCTACTTGGACAGGGGGCACAGATACGCAGTATTTT CASTPTWTGGTDTQYF
TRBD1 TRBJ1-5 TRBV6-5 few TGTGCCAGCAGTTCTTCAGGGGGCGTTGGTCAGCCCCAGCATTTT CASSSSGGVGQPQHF
- TRBJ1-5 TRBV4-2 few TGTGCCAGCAGCCAAGACCCCACAGGCAATCAGCCCCAGCATTTT CASSQDPTGNQPQHF
- TRBJ1-2 TRBV28 - TGTGCCAGCAATGGGGGCGGATACTATGGCTACACCTTC CASNGGGYYGYTF
TRBD1 TRBJ2-3 TRBV29-1 many TGCAGCTCCCGGACAGGGGTGGCCTCAGATACGCAGTATTTT CSSRTGVASDTQYF
TRBD1 TRBJ2-1 TRBV28 many TGTGCCAGCAGGACAGGGGCGGGATTCATCCACAATGAGCAGTTCTTC CASRTGAGFIHNEQFF
- TRBJ2-7 TRBV6-6 few TGTGCCAGCAGTTATTACATCTACGAGCAGTACTTC CASSYYIYEQYF
TRBD1 TRBJ2-7 TRBV2 - TGTGCCAGCAGTTCGGGACAGCTAATCTACGAGCAGTACTTC CASSSGQLIYEQYF
TRBD2 TRBJ2-7 TRBV7-2 - TGTGCCAGCAGCAAGCGGGAGCACACCTACGAGCAGTACTTC CASSKREHTYEQYF
- TRBJ2-3 TRBV28 - TGTGCCAGCAGATTCTCCTCCGGGGGTTCTAAGACAGATACGCAGTATTTT CASRFSSGGSKTDTQYF
- TRBJ1-1 TRBV14 - TGTGCCAGCAGCCAAGGACGGCGGACTGAAGCTTTCTTT CASSQGRRTEAFF
TRBD2 TRBJ2-3 TRBV7-2 few TGTGCCAGCAGCACGAAACTAGCGGGAGTGACAGATACGCAGTATTTT CASSTKLAGVTDTQYF